This T cell receptor (beta chain) originates from a study of cytomegalovirus exposure and HLA in healthy donors. Across the whole study: Out of 150 million to 200 million T cells, an earlier analysis found over 90 million unique TCR beta sequences in total.

Use of 60 Vbeta and 13 Jbeta primers characterized the PCR. Sequencing used immunoSEQ multiplex PCR; TCRdb keeps in-frame clones, though not all of them. The sample holds around 86,000 clones, 75% to 85% seen once. Germline CDR1 is SGHTA and CDR2 is FQGNSA. There are 13 residues in the CDR3. Trimming shortened V by 0 bases and J by 11 bases, and 11 bases separated the two germline ends. The TCR sequence derives from a man in his fifties or sixties in good health and CMV-seropositive. Specimen: PBMCs. The chain links TRBV7-2 to TRBJ1-5; D gene unclear. The CDR3 loop reads CASSLAPHAAQHF. The CDR3, as DNA: TGTGCCAGCAGCTTAGCCCCTCACGCGGCCCAGCATTTT.